The clone carrying this TCR beta chain has a single count. Its specificity is not known. The data derive from a study of chemoradiotherapy in HPV16-positive cancers. Study-level points and caveats: Only two HPV16-positive patients supplied the functional HPV-specificity definition.

The data were produced by immunoSEQ multiplex PCR, yet TCRdb's version contains in-frame clones alone and is incomplete. This sample yields approximately 12,000 clones, of which around 70% are seen a single time; around 15% belongs to the top ten. V was shortened by 0 bases and J by 4 bases, with 7 bases between the two germline ends. From germline, CDR1 is KGHSH and CDR2 LQKENI. This CDR3 region has 13 residues. Sample collection was performed from a patient who underwent chemoradiotherapy. This rearrangement joins TRBV18 to TRBJ2-7; D is unclear. This sequence was found in a human donor with HPV-associated anogenital cancer. The chain's CDR3 is CASSPPLGYEQYF. In nucleotides, the CDR3 is TGTGCCAGCTCACCACCGTTGGGTTACGAGCAGTACTTC.